Below, one T cell receptor beta chain is given with its context. Its antigen is not identified. This record belongs to a study of CD8 T cells in ankylosing spondylitis. Study-wide results and limits: Reports say disease-linked clones showed up significantly more in matched ankylosing spondylitis synovial fluid. In synovial fluid and blood from reactive arthritis, some motif variants were previously reported.

Deletions cut 6 bases from V and 6 bases from J, with 16 bases between. CDR1 and CDR2 from the germline V gene are DFQATT and SNEGSKA (reference sequence). The CDR3 consists of 13 residues. TCRdb re-analysed the 5' RACE reads in MiXCR, keeping a single row per CDR3 protein. The repertoire holds about 250,000 distinct CDR3 sequences, with roughly 32% as singletons. This chain connects TRBV20-1 to TRBJ2-3; a possible D gene is TRBD1 (6 bases). Source material: blood, either unsorted or a sorted T cell fraction (not recorded which). The sequence derives from a male donor with ankylosing spondylitis or in good health (not recorded which). The chain's CDR3 is CSATTGRWDTQYF. Here the CDR3 DNA reads TGCAGTGCCACGACAGGCAGGTGGGATACGCAGTATTTT.